This T cell receptor (beta chain) was sequenced in a study of T cells in Graves' hyperthyroidism and ophthalmopathy. Study findings and constraints: A model of 13 V-J pairs discriminated ophthalmopathy from stable hyperthyroidism. Ophthalmopathy was model-predicted a median roughly 6.2 months pre-onset.

No progression to ophthalmopathy during 18 months of follow-up defined stable disease. Subjects aged 18 to 65 presented with newly diagnosed hyperthyroidism of less than 2 months' duration. Germline lookup yields CDR1 SGHVS and CDR2 FQNEAQ. This CDR3 comprises 14 residues. The V end lost 5 bases, the J end lost 10 bases, and 17 bases lay between the germline ends. This clonotype was seen many times. No antigen is known for it. RNA transcripts were the template for amplifying TCR beta CDR3 regions. The HTBI set primed first-round TCR CDR3 RT-PCR. TCRdb reanalysed the multiplex PCR reads using MiXCR and keeps one entry per CDR3 protein. This sample carries under 400,000 distinct CDR3 sequences, approximately 13% of them seen once, and the ten largest clones take 9.2%.

The specimen was blood. This clonotype was sampled from a woman aged 18-29 years with Graves' hyperthyroidism. The gene calls are TRBV7-8 and TRBJ1-4; TRBD1 might be the D (6 bases). The CDR3 DNA sequence: TGTGCCAGCAGCGTTAACAGGGTTGCCGTAAAACTGTTTTTT. This encodes CASSVNRVAVKLFF. Combining the CDR3 with reference TRBV7-8 and TRBJ1-4 gives the whole variable domain GAGVSQSPRYKVAKRGQDVALRCDPISGHVSLFWYQQALGQGPEFLTYFQNEAQLDKSGLPSDRFFAERPEGSVSTLKIQRTQQEDSAVYLCASSVNRVAVKLFFGSGTQLSVL.